The rows below give T cell receptor beta chains drawn from one sample of a study of CD8 T cells in ankylosing spondylitis. MiXCR, applied by TCRdb to the 5' RACE reads, yields one record per CDR3 protein. Among 300,000 to 350,000 distinct CDR3 sequences listed, around 15% were seen once. The sample taken for sequencing was blood, either unsorted or a sorted T cell fraction (not recorded which). The receptors derive from a male donor with ankylosing spondylitis or in good health (not recorded which). Both conserved end residues are part of each CDR3.

CDR3 protein: CASSQEGQGASFNEKLFF; J gene: TRBJ1-4; V gene: TRBV4-1
CDR3 protein: CSALAGGGFVETQYF; J gene: TRBJ2-5; V gene: TRBV20-1
CDR3 protein: CASSFSSGKGADTQYF; J gene: TRBJ2-3; V gene: TRBV7-8
CDR3 protein: CAISTSGRADNEQFF; J gene: TRBJ2-1; V gene: TRBV10-3
CDR3 protein: CSAGLAARTDTQYF; J gene: TRBJ2-3; V gene: TRBV20-1
CDR3 protein: CASSFSGNDQPQHF; J gene: TRBJ1-5; V gene: TRBV11-2
CDR3 protein: CASSPGQGTGANVLTF; J gene: TRBJ2-6; V gene: TRBV6-1
CDR3 protein: CASSLVAGGWADTQYF; J gene: TRBJ2-3; V gene: TRBV11-2
CDR3 protein: CASSLYGLRGDTQYF; J gene: TRBJ2-3; V gene: TRBV11-2
CDR3 protein: CASSQARTSNSPLHF; J gene: TRBJ1-6; V gene: TRBV4-2
CDR3 protein: CASSRDPSLLRTGELFF; J gene: TRBJ2-2; V gene: TRBV6-1
CDR3 protein: CSASATGQGGGQPQHF; J gene: TRBJ1-5; V gene: TRBV20-1
CDR3 protein: CSVNTGGPNTEAFF; J gene: TRBJ1-1; V gene: TRBV29-1
CDR3 protein: CASSFVARSSYNEQFF; J gene: TRBJ2-1; V gene: TRBV7-9
CDR3 protein: CASSVADRLNEQFF; J gene: TRBJ2-1; V gene: TRBV6-4
CDR3 protein: CASSLPRDDTEAFF; J gene: TRBJ1-1; V gene: TRBV5-1
CDR3 protein: CASSSPGRAQETQYF; J gene: TRBJ2-5; V gene: TRBV12-3/TRBV12-4
CDR3 protein: CASSEGFWGRVGYEQFF; J gene: TRBJ2-1; V gene: TRBV10-2
CDR3 protein: CASSLTGTGIANEQFF; J gene: TRBJ2-1; V gene: TRBV12-3/TRBV12-4
CDR3 protein: CASSLTAGEGWNEQFF; J gene: TRBJ2-1; V gene: TRBV7-2
CDR3 protein: CASSYGFSGANVLTF; J gene: TRBJ2-6; V gene: TRBV6-5
CDR3 protein: CASSYLAGGGNEQFF; J gene: TRBJ2-1; V gene: TRBV7-9
CDR3 protein: CASSLASGSGSYNEQFF; J gene: TRBJ2-1; V gene: TRBV7-2
CDR3 protein: CASSSGQAGEQFF; J gene: TRBJ2-1; V gene: TRBV27
CDR3 protein: CASSQDPTGLGQPQHF; J gene: TRBJ1-5; V gene: TRBV3-1
CDR3 protein: CASSYGGSGGTSSGANVLTF; J gene: TRBJ2-6; V gene: TRBV6-2/TRBV6-3